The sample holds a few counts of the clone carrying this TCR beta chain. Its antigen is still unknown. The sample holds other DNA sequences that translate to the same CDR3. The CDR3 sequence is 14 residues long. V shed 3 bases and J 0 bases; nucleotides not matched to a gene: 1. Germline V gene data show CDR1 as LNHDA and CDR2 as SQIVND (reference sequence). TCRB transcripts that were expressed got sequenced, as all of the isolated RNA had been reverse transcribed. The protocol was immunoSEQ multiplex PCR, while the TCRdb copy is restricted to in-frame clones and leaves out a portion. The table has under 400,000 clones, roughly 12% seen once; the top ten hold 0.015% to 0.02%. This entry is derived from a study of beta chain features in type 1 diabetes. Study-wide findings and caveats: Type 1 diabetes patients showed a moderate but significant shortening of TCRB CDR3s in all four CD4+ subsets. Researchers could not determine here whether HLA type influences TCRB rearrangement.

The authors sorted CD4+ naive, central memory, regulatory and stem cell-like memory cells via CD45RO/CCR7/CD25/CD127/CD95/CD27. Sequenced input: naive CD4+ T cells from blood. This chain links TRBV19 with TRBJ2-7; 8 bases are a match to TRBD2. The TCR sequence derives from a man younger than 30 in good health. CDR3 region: CASSISGNSYEQYF. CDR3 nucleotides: TGTGCCAGTAGTATTAGCGGGAACTCCTACGAGCAGTACTTC.